This entry is about one T cell receptor (beta chain). The data are from a study of blood T cells in healthy people across ages. This CDR3 has 13 residues. Germline-derived CDR1 and CDR2 are SGDLS and YYNGEE. Between the trimmed V and J ends, which lost 3 bases and 5 bases, there was a span of 9 bases. The second PCR ran roughly 6 to 12 cycles with a sample-barcoded 5' primer and J-beta primers. TCRdb re-called the 5' RACE reads with MiXCR, one entry per CDR3 protein. The sample holds roughly 680,000 distinct CDR3 sequences, 49% seen once. Input material: blood. This TCR derives from a woman in her fifties or sixties in good health. The chain combines TRBV9 with TRBJ2-1; unclear D gene. The CDR3 nucleotides read TGTGCCAGCAGCGATTCTGGGCACAATGAGCAGTTCTTC. Residues: CASSDSGHNEQFF.